These 24 T cell receptor beta chains were sequenced from one sample in a study of T cell repertoires in cytomegalovirus infection. From the reads, TCRdb called clonotypes with MiXCR, one entry per CDR3 protein. The sample has hundreds of thousands of distinct CDR3 sequences; approximately 30% are singletons. Their cognate antigens are unknown. Sample: cultured CD8+ T cells from PBMCs, taken from culture after CMV antigen stimulation. These receptors originate from a human donor in good health (CMV status not recorded). Some clones in this sample may be carry-over from other donors' samples.

The CDR3 loop reads CATSRDPGGSSYNEQFF. CDR3 DNA sequence: TGTGCCACCAGCAGGGACCCAGGTGGCAGCTCCTACAATGAGCAGTTCTTC. The J gene is TRBJ2-1, the V gene TRBV15; D is ambiguous. The CDR3 has 17 residues. The germline V gene encodes CDR1 LNHNV and CDR2 YYDKDF (reference sequence). V was shortened by 3 bases and J by 0 bases, with 15 bases between the two germline ends.

This clonotype occurred a few times. The CDR3, as DNA: TGTGCCAGCAGCTCCCCCCGGGACAGGGCTCCCAATGAGCAGTTCTTC. The encoded protein is CASSSPRDRAPNEQFF. The rearrangement joins TRBV7-9 to TRBJ2-1; 9 bases map to TRBD1. V was pared by 4 bases and J by 6 bases, with 10 bases of the junction left unmatched. CDR1 is SEHNR and CDR2 is FQNEAQ in the germline V gene (reference sequence). This CDR3 has 16 residues.

This clonotype was seen only a few times. The V and J genes are TRBV15 and TRBJ1-5; 8 nucleotides line up with TRBD1. The CDR3 runs 14 residues. Germline CDR1 is LNHNV and CDR2 is YYDKDF (reference sequence). Germline trimming cut 8 bases from V and 8 bases from J; bases unmatched to any gene: 11. CDR3 bases: TGTGCCACCGCTAGCTCAGGGGGCGCGAAGCCCCAGCATTTT. Protein sequence: CATASSGGAKPQHF.

Ten or more counts support this clonotype. Written as DNA, the CDR3 is TGTGCCAGCAGCTTAGTGGTAGGGGGGCCCTACGAGCAGTACGTC. It yields the protein CASSLVVGGPYEQYV. This chain links TRBV7-2 with TRBJ2-7; TRBD1 or TRBD2 may be the D gene (6 bases each). This CDR3 has 15 amino acids. V was pared by 1 base and J by 2 bases, with 12 bases between. CDR1 is SGHTA and CDR2 is FQGNSA in the germline V gene.

The chain joins TRBV9 to TRBJ1-2; D might be TRBD1 (6 bases). CDR1 and CDR2 (germline): SGDLS, YYNGEE. The ends were cut back, 0 bases at V and 0 bases at J, with 9 bases in the middle. The CDR3 consists of 15 residues. The CDR3 DNA sequence: TGTGCCAGCAGCGTAGTTTGGACAGCTAACTATGGCTACACCTTC. Amino acids: CASSVVWTANYGYTF.

This chain links TRBV6-5 with TRBJ1-2; no firm D call. The CDR3 is made up of 16 amino acids. Germline V gives CDR1 MNHEY, CDR2 SVGAGI. Trimming left V 0 bases short and J 0 bases short, with 11 bases between. In DNA, the CDR3 is TGTGCCAGCAGTTACTCGGTGACGCCGGCTAACTATGGCTACACCTTC. This sequence encodes CASSYSVTPANYGYTF.

Many counts were recorded for this clonotype. This chain uses TRBV7-3 with TRBJ2-2; tentatively, D is TRBD2 (6 bases). Trimming stripped 2 bases from V and 7 bases from J, with 14 bases between. The CDR3 covers 15 residues. Germline-derived CDR1 and CDR2 are SGHTA and FQGTGA. The CDR3 is CASSLWGGMDGELFF. In DNA, the CDR3 is TGTGCCAGCAGCTTATGGGGAGGAATGGACGGGGAGCTGTTTTTT.

V gene TRBV7-9 combines with J gene TRBJ1-1; 7 bases are shared with TRBD1. V was pared by 4 bases and J by 6 bases, with 14 bases of the junction left unmatched. The CDR3 runs 16 residues. Germline V gene data show CDR1 as SEHNR and CDR2 as FQNEAQ (reference sequence). The CDR3 spells CASSSPAGGILPEAFF. CDR3 nucleotides: TGTGCCAGCAGCTCCCCGGCAGGGGGGATTTTACCTGAAGCTTTCTTT.

The chain recombines TRBV29-1 with TRBJ2-3; perhaps TRBD2 as D (6 bases). Looked up from germline, CDR1 is SQVTM and CDR2 is ANQGSEA. Trimming took 2 bases from V and 0 from J, leaving 12 bases between them. The CDR3 consists of 15 residues. This chain's CDR3 is CSVESVSGSTDTQYF. CDR3 sequence (DNA): TGCAGCGTTGAATCGGTTAGCGGCAGCACAGATACGCAGTATTTT.

There are a few counts of this clonotype. The V and J genes are TRBV27 and TRBJ1-4; D might be TRBD1 (5 bases). From germline, CDR1 is MNHEY and CDR2 SMNVEV (reference sequence). Trimming took off 6 bases at V and 8 bases at J, with 19 bases between the two ends. The CDR3 has 15 residues. The CDR3 here is CASRLHGTLGEKLFF. For the CDR3, the DNA is TGTGCCAGCAGACTACATGGGACCCTGGGGGAAAAACTGTTTTTT.

This clonotype was picked up many times. This chain joins TRBV27 and TRBJ1-2; the D gene is possibly TRBD1 (6 bases). Trimming shortened V by 2 bases and J by 3 bases, and 16 bases separated the two germline ends. Germline lookup yields CDR1 MNHEY and CDR2 SMNVEV (reference sequence). The CDR3 loop spans 16 amino acids. CDR3 region: CASSLKGGGSDYGYTF. The CDR3 bases are TGTGCCAGCAGTTTAAAAGGGGGAGGGTCCGACTATGGCTACACCTTC.

This chain connects TRBV4-1 to TRBJ2-6; D perhaps matches TRBD2 (6 bases). V was trimmed by 3 bases and J by 2 bases, leaving 17 bases between them. The CDR3 is 18 amino acids. Per the germline V gene, CDR1 is MGHRA and CDR2 is YSYEKL. The CDR3 here is CASSHPREGGTGANVLTF. The CDR3 DNA follows: TGCGCCAGCAGCCACCCTAGGGAAGGAGGGACTGGGGCCAACGTCCTGACTTTC.

V and J are TRBV7-2 and TRBJ2-7, with D maybe TRBD1 (5 bases). From germline, CDR1 is SGHTA and CDR2 FQGNSA. V shed 1 base and J shed 5 bases, with 12 bases lying between them. The CDR3 is 14 residues long. The CDR3 sequence is CASSLDRPGDEQYF. In DNA, the CDR3 is TGTGCCAGCAGCTTAGACAGGCCAGGAGACGAGCAGTACTTC.

This clonotype was found once. V usage is TRBV6-6 and J usage is TRBJ2-1, with TRBD2 matching over 10 bases. From germline, CDR1 is MNHNY and CDR2 SVGAGI (reference sequence). The V gene end was trimmed by 8 bases and the J gene end by 4 bases; junction bases not matched to a gene: 17. CDR3 length equals 18 residues. CDR3 nucleotide sequence: TGTGCCAGCGGAGGCCGAGGTAGCGGGGGGATTCGGTACAATGAGCAGTTCTTC. Protein: CASGGRGSGGIRYNEQFF.

V usage is TRBV19 and J usage is TRBJ1-1; 9 positions match TRBD1. This CDR3 spans 13 amino acids. The ends lost 7 bases at V and 5 bases at J; junction bases unmatched: 5. CDR1 and CDR2 from the germline V gene are LNHDA and SQIVND (reference sequence). The DNA for the CDR3 is TGTGCCAGTAAAAGGACAGGGGTAACTGAAGCTTTCTTT. Amino acids: CASKRTGVTEAFF.

This clonotype was observed a single time. This rearrangement joins TRBV20-1 to TRBJ1-1, with unresolved D. CDR3 length equals 16 residues. Trimming shortened V by 3 bases and J by 0 bases, and 17 bases separated the two germline ends. The germline V gene has CDR1 DFQATT and CDR2 SNEGSKA (reference sequence). The CDR3 DNA reads TGCAGTGCTAGGAGTGCGGGAAGCCTCATGAACACTGAAGCTTTCTTT. Its protein is CSARSAGSLMNTEAFF.

The rearrangement uses TRBV2 and TRBJ1-5, with TRBD1 identical over 9 bases. Germline CDR1 SNHLY, CDR2 FYNNEI. This CDR3 has 13 amino acids. J lost 6 bases, V lost 8 bases, and 5 bases had no gene match. In nucleotides, the CDR3 is TGTGCCAGCCGACAGGGGGGACTTCAGCCCCAGCATTTT. Residues: CASRQGGLQPQHF.

This chain links TRBV7-6 with TRBJ2-1; TRBD2 matches 12 bases. Trimming at V came to 4 bases and at J to 8 bases, leaving 3 bases not matched to a gene. The CDR3 extends over 14 amino acids. In germline, CDR1 is SGHVS, CDR2 FNYEAQ. CDR3 DNA sequence: TGTGCCAGCAGCTCTAGCGGGGGGGCGGATGAGCAGTTCTTC. It specifies CASSSSGGADEQFF.

The V and J genes are TRBV19 and TRBJ2-1; D may be TRBD1 or TRBD2 (5 bases each). Trimming removed 0 bases from V and 2 bases from J, with 11 bases in between. Germline V gene lookup returns CDR1 LNHDA and CDR2 SQIVND (reference sequence). This CDR3 has 16 amino acids. CDR3 nucleotide sequence: TGTGCCAGTAGTATAGAGGCAGGGAGCACCTACAATGAGCAGTTCTTC. Protein sequence: CASSIEAGSTYNEQFF.

This clonotype was found a few times. The rearrangement links TRBV12-3 or TRBV12-4 to TRBJ2-1; 13 bases fit TRBD2. With 6 bases clipped from V and 9 bases from J, the junction kept 8 bases outside the gene matches. CDR3 length equals 15 residues. DNA for the CDR3: TGTGCCAGCAGCTCGACTAGCGGGGGGACGGTTGAGCAGTTCTTC. Amino acids: CASSSTSGGTVEQFF.

The gene calls are TRBV29-1 and TRBJ2-1; D is undetermined. The CDR3 has 11 residues. V dropped 4 bases and J dropped 0 bases, with 1 base sitting between them. CDR1 and CDR2 (germline): SQVTM, ANQGSEA. CDR3 in DNA: TGCAGCGTTGTCTCCTACAATGAGCAGTTCTTC. Its protein is CSVVSYNEQFF.

This clonotype was observed many times. V usage is TRBV12-3 or TRBV12-4 and J usage is TRBJ2-5; 8 nucleotides agree with TRBD1. V lost 6 bases, J lost 3 bases, and 9 bases stayed unmatched. The CDR3 consists of 15 residues. This CDR3 reads CASSPGQGGEETQYF. DNA for the CDR3: TGTGCCAGCAGCCCCGGACAGGGAGGCGAAGAGACCCAGTACTTC.

In its sample, this clonotype was seen many times. The V and J genes are TRBV12-3 or TRBV12-4 and TRBJ1-4, with a tentative D call TRBD1 (6 bases). This CDR3 region has 16 residues. Deletions cut 0 bases from V and 7 bases from J, with 15 bases between. The CDR3 nucleotides are TGTGCCAGCAGTTTAGCGACAGGTTACGAGGTTGAAAAACTGTTTTTT. Amino acid sequence: CASSLATGYEVEKLFF.

This clonotype was found a few times. The gene calls are TRBV6-2 or TRBV6-3 and TRBJ2-7; 8 positions agree with TRBD2. Germline V gene sequence: CDR1 MNHEY, CDR2 SVGEGT. The length of the CDR3 is 15 residues. J lost 6 bases, V lost 0 bases, and 7 bases had no gene match. This CDR3 reads CASSYSRLAGIEQYV. The CDR3, as DNA: TGTGCCAGCAGTTACTCTCGGCTAGCGGGTATCGAGCAGTACGTC.